The next 29 T cell receptor beta chains were all read from a single sample in a study of cytomegalovirus exposure and HLA in healthy donors. Sequenced by immunoSEQ multiplex PCR; TCRdb stores in-frame clones only, minus some. The sample has approximately 160,000 clones, roughly 91% seen once; the top ten hold over 3%. Material: PBMCs. These receptor sequences come from a woman under 30 in good health and CMV-seropositive.

The gene calls are TRBV28 and TRBJ2-5; D call uncertain. Trimming stripped 5 bases from V and 1 base from J, with 14 bases between. Per germline, CDR1 MDHEN and CDR2 SYDVKM. The CDR3 spans 15 residues. The CDR3 sequence is CASSAPAGGQETQYF. DNA of the CDR3: TGTGCCAGCAGTGCCCCCGCAGGTGGCCAAGAGACCCAGTACTTC.

This clone was observed a single time. The V gene is TRBV29-1, the J gene TRBJ2-1, with D possibly matching TRBD2 (6 bases). The CDR3 contains 12 residues. The V end lost 7 bases, the J end lost 1 base, and 8 bases lay between the germline ends. The germline CDR1 and CDR2 sequences are SQVTM and ANQGSEA. The CDR3 here is CSGGESYNEQFF. CDR3 bases: TGCAGCGGGGGGGAATCCTACAATGAGCAGTTCTTC.

The chain combines TRBV5-1 with TRBJ2-3; TRBD1 matches 7 bases. CDR1 is SGHRS and CDR2 is YFSETQ in the germline V gene. Trimming removed 4 bases from V and 0 bases from J; junction bases left unmatched: 5. This CDR3 is 15 amino acids long. The CDR3 region is CASSRGTASTDTQYF. As DNA, the CDR3 is TGCGCCAGCAGCCGAGGGACAGCTAGCACAGATACGCAGTATTTT.

This chain uses TRBV11-2 with TRBJ2-2, with D hard to call. In germline, CDR1 is SGHAT, CDR2 FQNNGV. The CDR3 is 14 amino acids. V was pared by 5 bases and J by 1 base, with 8 bases between. The CDR3 DNA follows: TGTGCCAGCAGCCTCGGTTTGAACACCGGGGAGCTGTTTTTT. It translates to CASSLGLNTGELFF. The full variable domain, completed using reference TRBV11-2 and TRBJ2-2, is EAGVAQSPRYKIIEKRQSVAFWCNPISGHATLYWYQQILGQGPKLLIQFQNNGVVDDSQLPKDRFSAERLKGVDSTLKIQPAKLEDSAVYLCASSLGLNTGELFFGEGSRLTVL.

This clone has more than one count but fewer than ten. The rearrangement joins TRBV18 to TRBJ1-2; 8 bases agree with TRBD1. With V trimmed by 2 bases and J by 2 bases, 4 bases remained unmatched. The CDR3 sequence is 15 residues long. The germline gives CDR1 KGHSH, CDR2 LQKENI. CDR3: CASSPAGGENYGYTF. The CDR3, as DNA: TGTGCCAGCTCACCAGCAGGGGGCGAGAACTATGGCTACACCTTC.

The chain carries TRBV5-6 and TRBJ2-7, with no clear D. The ends were cut back, 5 bases at V and 3 bases at J, with 9 bases in the middle. Germline CDR1 SGHDT, CDR2 YYEEEE. This CDR3 is 12 amino acids long. The CDR3 loop reads CASSQALYEQYF. In DNA, the CDR3 is TGTGCCAGCAGTCAGGCTCTCTACGAGCAGTACTTC.

Only a few counts were recorded for this clone. This sequence joins TRBV5-8 and TRBJ2-7; D may be TRBD1 (6 bases). V was shortened by 0 bases and J by 4 bases, with 17 bases between the two germline ends. This CDR3 has 16 amino acids. CDR1 is SGHTS and CDR2 is YDEGEE in the germline V gene. The CDR3 sequence: CASSLDLSQGLYEQYF. CDR3 nucleotide sequence: TGTGCCAGCAGCTTGGATCTGTCGCAGGGGTTGTACGAGCAGTACTTC.

V usage is TRBV25-1 and J usage is TRBJ1-3; no definite D call. Trimming stripped 5 bases from V and 0 bases from J, with 11 bases between. The germline V gene has CDR1 MGHDK and CDR2 SYGVNS. There are 15 residues in the CDR3. The CDR3 region is CASSSRDFSGNTIYF. The CDR3 DNA is TGTGCCAGCAGTTCACGAGATTTCTCTGGAAACACCATATATTTT. Full variable domain (outside the CDR3, taken from reference TRBV25-1 and TRBJ1-3): EADIYQTPRYLVIGTGKKITLECSQTMGHDKMYWYQQDPGMELHLIHYSYGVNSTEKGDLSSESTVSRIRTEHFPLTLESARPSHTSQYLCASSSRDFSGNTIYFGEGSWLTVV.

The chain is built from TRBV28 and TRBJ2-1; D remains ambiguous. CDR1 and CDR2 (germline): MDHEN, SYDVKM. The CDR3 length is 13 residues. Trimming shortened V by 2 bases and J by 4 bases, and 6 bases separated the two germline ends. CDR3 protein: CASSLVRYNEQFF. DNA of the CDR3: TGTGCCAGCAGTTTAGTGCGATACAATGAGCAGTTCTTC.

The count of this clone is one. The chain carries TRBV30 and TRBJ1-3; D is uncertain. The length of the CDR3 is 13 residues. Trimming took 2 bases from V and 2 from J, leaving 7 bases between them. Germline V gives CDR1 GTSNPN, CDR2 SVGIG (reference sequence). The CDR3 DNA reads TGTGCCTGGAGTTCGACACCTGGAAACACCATATATTTT. This translates into CAWSSTPGNTIYF.

V is TRBV6-6 and J is TRBJ2-3; 7 bases match TRBD2. Germline V gene sequence: CDR1 MNHNY, CDR2 SVGAGI (reference sequence). V gave up 6 bases and J gave up 4 bases; unmatched junction bases: 13. The CDR3 is 16 residues long. Here the CDR3 DNA reads TGTGCCAGCAGGACCGCCGGACTAGATGGCGCAGATACGCAGTATTTT. Amino acid sequence: CASRTAGLDGADTQYF.

V usage is TRBV30 and J usage is TRBJ1-2; the D is unclear. Trimming took off 2 bases at V and 9 bases at J, with 16 bases between the two ends. Per germline, CDR1 GTSNPN and CDR2 SVGIG (reference sequence). The CDR3 length is 13 residues. The CDR3 DNA reads TGTGCCTGGAGTCCGGGGTCGGGAACGAGCTACACCTTC. It is translated as CAWSPGSGTSYTF.

CDR3 nucleotides: TGTGCCAGCAACGACGGGGGAAACACCGGGGAGCTGTTTTTT. This encodes CASNDGGNTGELFF. The chain combines TRBV25-1 with TRBJ2-2, with D perhaps TRBD2 (6 bases). The CDR3 runs to 14 residues. Looked up from germline, CDR1 is MGHDK and CDR2 is SYGVNS. Trimming took off 7 bases at V and 2 bases at J, with 11 bases between the two ends.

This clone was found a few times. The CDR3, as DNA: TGTGCCAGCATGACTCGGGACAGGTCGTACAATGAGCAGTTCTTC. It is translated as CASMTRDRSYNEQFF. The chain uses TRBV7-9 and TRBJ2-1, with 8 bases lining up with TRBD1. This CDR3 comprises 15 residues. V was clipped by 7 bases and J by 4 bases; unmatched bases: 9. CDR1 is SEHNR and CDR2 is FQNEAQ in the germline V gene (reference sequence).

The J gene is TRBJ2-7, the V gene TRBV6-5; D is perhaps TRBD2 (6 bases). In germline, CDR1 is MNHEY, CDR2 SVGAGI. V shed 2 bases and J shed 2 bases, with 13 bases lying between them. This CDR3 contains 15 residues. The CDR3 nucleotides are TGTGCCAGCAGTTACGAGGCGGGATCTACCTACGAGCAGTACTTC. It is translated as CASSYEAGSTYEQYF.

The CDR3 nucleotides read TGTGCCAGCAGCGTCGGGTCCGCGGAGACCCAGTACTTC. It encodes CASSVGSAETQYF. The rearrangement uses TRBV9 and TRBJ2-5; D uncertain. V gave up 2 bases and J gave up 5 bases, with 10 bases separating them. Germline V gene lookup returns CDR1 SGDLS and CDR2 YYNGEE. This CDR3 comprises 13 residues.

The rearrangement uses TRBV6-5 and TRBJ2-6; 8 bases match TRBD1. Germline V gene data show CDR1 as MNHEY and CDR2 as SVGAGI. CDR3 length: 15 residues. V shed 8 bases and J 0 bases; nucleotides not matched to a gene: 3. CDR3 protein: CASGQGPSGANVLTF. In DNA form, the CDR3 reads TGTGCCAGCGGACAGGGACCCTCTGGGGCCAACGTCCTGACTTTC.

This chain uses TRBV19 with TRBJ2-5; 12 nucleotides line up with TRBD1. CDR1 and CDR2 from the germline V gene are LNHDA and SQIVND (reference sequence). With V trimmed by 5 bases and J by 4 bases, 5 bases remained unmatched. There are 15 residues in the CDR3. CDR3 coding DNA: TGTGCCAGTAGTCCAGGGGACAGGGGGCGAGAGACCCAGTACTTC. Amino acids: CASSPGDRGRETQYF.

This chain connects TRBV4-1 to TRBJ2-7; 8 bases are shared with TRBD2. The germline CDR1 and CDR2 sequences are MGHRA and YSYEKL. This CDR3 contains 15 residues. V was pared by 1 base and J by 3 bases, with 5 bases of the junction left unmatched. Here the CDR3 reads CASSQGTSRLYEQYF. CDR3 nucleotides: TGCGCCAGCAGCCAAGGGACTAGCAGGCTCTACGAGCAGTACTTC.

The chain carries TRBV7-9 and TRBJ1-2; D uncertain. The germline CDR1 and CDR2 sequences are SEHNR and FQNEAQ (reference sequence). This CDR3 comprises 16 residues. V shed 5 bases and J shed 4 bases, with 20 bases lying between them. CDR3 nucleotides: TGTGCCAGCAGCCCAAAAGGCGGGCAGCTCCTCTATGGCTACACCTTC. Its protein product is CASSPKGGQLLYGYTF.

The chain carries TRBV6-1 and TRBJ2-7, with no clear D. CDR1 is MNHNS, CDR2 SASEGT, per germline. Trimming cost V 5 bases and J 3 bases, with 2 bases left between them. The CDR3 covers 10 residues. The CDR3, as DNA: TGTGCCAGCAGTTACTACGAGCAGTACTTC. Amino acid sequence: CASSYYEQYF.

This sequence joins TRBV7-2 and TRBJ1-4; 7 positions match TRBD1. The V and J ends lost 4 bases and 8 bases, in that order; junction bases with no gene match: 7. The CDR3 spans 14 residues. Germline V gene lookup returns CDR1 SGHTA and CDR2 FQGNSA. The CDR3 coding sequence is TGTGCCAGCAGCTCGGAACCCAGGGGGGAAAAACTGTTTTTT. Its translation: CASSSEPRGEKLFF.

This clone showed up just a few times. The chain employs TRBV14 and TRBJ2-7, with D possibly TRBD2 on 6 matching bases. Germline-derived CDR1 and CDR2 are SGHDN and FVKESK. Trimming pared 0 bases from V and 4 bases from J, leaving 7 bases between. The CDR3 loop spans 13 amino acids. This CDR3 is CASSQDGGYEQYF. As DNA, the CDR3 is TGTGCCAGCAGCCAAGACGGGGGTTACGAGCAGTACTTC. Full variable domain (outside the CDR3, taken from reference TRBV14 and TRBJ2-7): EAGVTQFPSHSVIEKGQTVTLRCDPISGHDNLYWYRRVMGKEIKFLLHFVKESKQDESGMPNNRFLAERTGGTYSTLKVQPAELEDSGVYFCASSQDGGYEQYFGPGTRLTVT.

The chain couples TRBV19 to TRBJ1-2, with 7 bases that match TRBD1. J lost 8 bases, V lost 5 bases, and 11 bases had no gene match. The CDR3 runs 14 residues. Germline-derived CDR1 and CDR2 are LNHDA and SQIVND (reference sequence). In DNA form, the CDR3 reads TGTGCCAGTAGTTGGGGGCAGGGGGTAACAGGCTACACCTTC. As protein: CASSWGQGVTGYTF. The variable domain in full, completed from reference TRBV19 and TRBJ1-2, reads DGGITQSPKYLFRKEGQNVTLSCEQNLNHDAMYWYRQDPGQGLRLIYYSQIVNDFQKGDIAEGYSVSREKKESFPLTVTSAQKNPTAFYLCASSWGQGVTGYTFGSGTRLTVV.

The chain carries TRBV5-4 and TRBJ2-7; 9 bases map to TRBD2. The J segment lost 4 bases and the V segment lost 2 bases, leaving 7 bases of the junction unmatched. Germline CDR1 is SGHNT and CDR2 is YYREEE (reference sequence). The CDR3 spans 15 residues. The CDR3 DNA follows: TGTGCCAGCAGCTTTTCGGCGGGAGGGGTTTACGAGCAGTACTTC. Its protein product is CASSFSAGGVYEQYF. Full variable domain (missing parts from reference TRBV5-4 and TRBJ2-7): ETGVTQSPTHLIKTRGQQVTLRCSSQSGHNTVSWYQQALGQGPQFIFQYYREEENGRGNFPPRFSGLQFPNYSSELNVNALELDDSALYLCASSFSAGGVYEQYFGPGTRLTVT.

J is TRBJ2-1 and V is TRBV7-2, with unresolved D. V was clipped by 5 bases and J by 5 bases, with 7 bases between them. The germline gives CDR1 SGHTA, CDR2 FQGNSA. The CDR3 consists of 12 residues. Here the CDR3 DNA reads TGTGCCAGCAGCCTCGCGAACAATGAGCAGTTCTTC. This translates into CASSLANNEQFF.

J is TRBJ2-3 and V is TRBV2, with a tentative D call TRBD1 (5 bases). Looked up from germline, CDR1 is SNHLY and CDR2 is FYNNEI. The CDR3 is 15 amino acids. Trimming took 7 bases from V and 5 from J, leaving 19 bases between them. CDR3 sequence reads: CASNSGHLGGDTQYF. CDR3 DNA: TGTGCCAGCAATTCAGGGCACCTGGGTGGAGATACGCAGTATTTT. The variable domain in full, completed from reference TRBV2 and TRBJ2-3, reads EPEVTQTPSHQVTQMGQEVILRCVPISNHLYFYWYRQILGQKVEFLVSFYNNEISEKSEIFDDQFSVERPDGSNFTLKIRSTKLEDSAMYFCASNSGHLGGDTQYFGPGTRLTVL.

This chain connects TRBV29-1 to TRBJ1-5, with 8 bases lining up with TRBD1. Germline V gene lookup returns CDR1 SQVTM and CDR2 ANQGSEA. J lost 0 bases, V lost 5 bases, and 9 bases had no gene match. This CDR3 is 16 amino acids long. CDR3 bases: TGCAGCGTTAAAAATAGGACAGGGATTAGCAATCAGCCCCAGCATTTT. It encodes CSVKNRTGISNQPQHF.

The rearrangement links TRBV11-3 to TRBJ2-2; D is possibly TRBD1 (6 bases). V was cut by 0 bases and J by 6 bases, with 8 bases left in between. CDR1 is SGHNT and CDR2 is YENEEA in the germline V gene. This CDR3 spans 14 amino acids. The CDR3 DNA reads TGTGCCAGCAGCTTAGATTGGGGGCCCGGGGAGCTGTTTTTT. Translation gives CASSLDWGPGELFF.